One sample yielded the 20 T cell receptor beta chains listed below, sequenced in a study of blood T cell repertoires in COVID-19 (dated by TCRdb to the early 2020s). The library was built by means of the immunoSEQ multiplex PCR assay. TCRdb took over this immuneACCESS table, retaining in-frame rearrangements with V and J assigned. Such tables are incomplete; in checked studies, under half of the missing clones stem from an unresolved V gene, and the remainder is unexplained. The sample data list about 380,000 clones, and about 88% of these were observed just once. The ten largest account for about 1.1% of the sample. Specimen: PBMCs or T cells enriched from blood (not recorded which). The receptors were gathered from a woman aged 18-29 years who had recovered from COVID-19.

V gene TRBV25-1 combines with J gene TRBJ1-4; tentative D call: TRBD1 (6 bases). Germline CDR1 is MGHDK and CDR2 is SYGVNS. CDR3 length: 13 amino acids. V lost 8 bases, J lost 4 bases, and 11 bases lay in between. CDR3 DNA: TGTGCCAGCCGCAGGGGTGGTAATGAAAAACTGTTTTTT. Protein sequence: CASRRGGNEKLFF.

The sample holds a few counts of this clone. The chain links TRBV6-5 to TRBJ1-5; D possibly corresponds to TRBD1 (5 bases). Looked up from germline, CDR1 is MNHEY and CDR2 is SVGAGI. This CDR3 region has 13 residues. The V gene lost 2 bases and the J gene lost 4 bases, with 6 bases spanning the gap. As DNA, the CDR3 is TGTGCCAGCAGTTACGCAGGGAATCAGCCCCAGCATTTT. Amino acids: CASSYAGNQPQHF.

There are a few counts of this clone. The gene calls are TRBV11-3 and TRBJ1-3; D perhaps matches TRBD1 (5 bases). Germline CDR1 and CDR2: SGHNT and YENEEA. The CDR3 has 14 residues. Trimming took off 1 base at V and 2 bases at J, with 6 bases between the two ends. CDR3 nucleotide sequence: TGTGCCAGCAGCTTAGCGGGGGCTGGAAACACCATATATTTT. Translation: CASSLAGAGNTIYF.

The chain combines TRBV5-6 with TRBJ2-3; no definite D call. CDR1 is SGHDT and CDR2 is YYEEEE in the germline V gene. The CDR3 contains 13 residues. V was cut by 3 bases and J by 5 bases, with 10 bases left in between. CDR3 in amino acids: CASSWLRQDTQYF. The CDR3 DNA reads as TGTGCCAGCAGCTGGTTGCGTCAAGATACGCAGTATTTT.

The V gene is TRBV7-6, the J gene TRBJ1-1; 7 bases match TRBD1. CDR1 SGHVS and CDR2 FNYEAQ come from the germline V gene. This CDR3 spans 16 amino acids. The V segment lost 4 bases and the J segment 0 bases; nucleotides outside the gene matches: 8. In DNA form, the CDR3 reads TGTGCCAGCAGCTCGGGACAGCGAAGCATGAACACTGAAGCTTTCTTT. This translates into CASSSGQRSMNTEAFF.

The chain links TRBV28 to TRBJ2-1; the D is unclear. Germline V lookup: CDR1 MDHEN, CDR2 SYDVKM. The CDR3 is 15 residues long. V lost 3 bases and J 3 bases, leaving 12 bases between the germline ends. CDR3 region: CASSLSLNLYNEQFF. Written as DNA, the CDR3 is TGTGCCAGCAGTTTGTCCCTAAACCTCTACAATGAGCAGTTCTTC.

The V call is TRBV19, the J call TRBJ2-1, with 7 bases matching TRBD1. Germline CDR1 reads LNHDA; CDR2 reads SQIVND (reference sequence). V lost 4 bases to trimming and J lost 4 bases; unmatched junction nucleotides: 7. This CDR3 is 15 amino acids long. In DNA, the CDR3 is TGTGCCAGTAGTAGAGGGGGCCAGACTTACAATGAGCAGTTCTTC. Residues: CASSRGGQTYNEQFF.

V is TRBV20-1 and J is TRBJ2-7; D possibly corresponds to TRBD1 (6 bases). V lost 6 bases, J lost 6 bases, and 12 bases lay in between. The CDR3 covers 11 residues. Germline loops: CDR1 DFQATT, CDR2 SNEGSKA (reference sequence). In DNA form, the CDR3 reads TGCAGTGCCACAGGGCGGGCCGAGCAGTACTTC. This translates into CSATGRAEQYF.

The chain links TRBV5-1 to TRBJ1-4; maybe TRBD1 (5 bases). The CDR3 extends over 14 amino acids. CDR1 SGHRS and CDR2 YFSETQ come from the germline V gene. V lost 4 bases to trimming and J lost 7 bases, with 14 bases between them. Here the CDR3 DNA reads TGCGCCAGCAGCGAGGGACTTCGCTCTGAAAAACTGTTTTTT. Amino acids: CASSEGLRSEKLFF.

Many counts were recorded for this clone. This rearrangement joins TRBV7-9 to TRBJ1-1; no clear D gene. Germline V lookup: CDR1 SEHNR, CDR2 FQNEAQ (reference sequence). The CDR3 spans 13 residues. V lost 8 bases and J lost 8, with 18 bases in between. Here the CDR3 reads CASCPRTGSEAFF. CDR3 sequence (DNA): TGTGCCAGCTGCCCCCGGACGGGGTCAGAAGCTTTCTTT.

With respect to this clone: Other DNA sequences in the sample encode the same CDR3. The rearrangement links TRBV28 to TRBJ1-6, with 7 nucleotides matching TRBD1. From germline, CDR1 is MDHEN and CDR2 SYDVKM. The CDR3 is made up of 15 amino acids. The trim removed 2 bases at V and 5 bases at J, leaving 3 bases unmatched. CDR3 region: CASSLVDRDNSPLHF. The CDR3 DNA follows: TGTGCCAGCAGTTTAGTAGACAGGGATAATTCACCCCTCCACTTT.

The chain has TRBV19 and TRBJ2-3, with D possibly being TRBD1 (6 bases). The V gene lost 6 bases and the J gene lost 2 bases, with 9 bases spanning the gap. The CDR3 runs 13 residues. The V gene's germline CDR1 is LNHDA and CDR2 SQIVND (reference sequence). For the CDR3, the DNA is TGTGCCAGTAGCGGGACATTCACAGATACGCAGTATTTT. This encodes CASSGTFTDTQYF.

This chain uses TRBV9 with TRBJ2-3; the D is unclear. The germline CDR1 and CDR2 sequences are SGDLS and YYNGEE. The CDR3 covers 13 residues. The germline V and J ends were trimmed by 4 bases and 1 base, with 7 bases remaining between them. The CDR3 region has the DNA TGTGCCAGCAGCCCAGGCGGCACAGATACGCAGTATTTT. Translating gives CASSPGGTDTQYF.

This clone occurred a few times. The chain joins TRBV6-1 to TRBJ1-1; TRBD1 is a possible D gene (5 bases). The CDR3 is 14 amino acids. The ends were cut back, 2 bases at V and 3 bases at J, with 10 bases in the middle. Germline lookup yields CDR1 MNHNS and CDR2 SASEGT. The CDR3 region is CASSELGLHTEAFF. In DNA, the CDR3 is TGTGCCAGCAGTGAATTGGGACTGCACACTGAAGCTTTCTTT.

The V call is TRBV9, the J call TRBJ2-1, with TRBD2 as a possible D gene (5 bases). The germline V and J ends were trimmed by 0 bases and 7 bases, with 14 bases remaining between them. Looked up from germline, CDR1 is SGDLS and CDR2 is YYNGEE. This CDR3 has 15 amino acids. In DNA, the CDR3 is TGTGCCAGCAGCGTAGCTCCCCGGGATGGAAATGAGCAGTTCTTC. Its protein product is CASSVAPRDGNEQFF.

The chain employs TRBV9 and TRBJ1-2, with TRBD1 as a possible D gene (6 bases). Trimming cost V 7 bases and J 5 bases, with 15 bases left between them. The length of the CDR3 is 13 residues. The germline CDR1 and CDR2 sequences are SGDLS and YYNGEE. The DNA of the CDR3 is TGTGCCAGCCCCAGGGGTTCTGGATATGGCTACACCTTC. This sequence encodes CASPRGSGYGYTF.

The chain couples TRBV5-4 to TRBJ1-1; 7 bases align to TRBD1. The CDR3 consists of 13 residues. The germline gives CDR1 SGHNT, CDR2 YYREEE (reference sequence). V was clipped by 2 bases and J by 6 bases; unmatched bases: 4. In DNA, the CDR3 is TGTGCCAGCAGCTTCACAGGGGAGGCTGAAGCTTTCTTT. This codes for CASSFTGEAEAFF.

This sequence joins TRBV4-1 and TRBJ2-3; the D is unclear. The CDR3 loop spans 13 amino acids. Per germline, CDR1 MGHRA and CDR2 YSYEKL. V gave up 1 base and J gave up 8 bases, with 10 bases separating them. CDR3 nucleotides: TGCGCCAGCAGCCAAGGCGGTTGGGTTACGCAGTATTTT. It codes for CASSQGGWVTQYF.

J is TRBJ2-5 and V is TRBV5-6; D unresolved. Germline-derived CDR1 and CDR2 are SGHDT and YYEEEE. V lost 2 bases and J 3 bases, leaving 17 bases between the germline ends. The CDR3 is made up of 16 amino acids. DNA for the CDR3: TGTGCCAGCAGCTTTGTTGGAGCACATTACAAAGAGACCCAGTACTTC. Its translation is CASSFVGAHYKETQYF.

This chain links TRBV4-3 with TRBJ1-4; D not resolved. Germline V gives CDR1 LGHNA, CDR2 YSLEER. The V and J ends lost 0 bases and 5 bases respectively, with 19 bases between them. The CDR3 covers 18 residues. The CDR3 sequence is CASSQDRSLIGGNEKLFF. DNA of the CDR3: TGCGCCAGCAGCCAAGATCGATCGTTGATAGGCGGGAATGAAAAACTGTTTTTT.